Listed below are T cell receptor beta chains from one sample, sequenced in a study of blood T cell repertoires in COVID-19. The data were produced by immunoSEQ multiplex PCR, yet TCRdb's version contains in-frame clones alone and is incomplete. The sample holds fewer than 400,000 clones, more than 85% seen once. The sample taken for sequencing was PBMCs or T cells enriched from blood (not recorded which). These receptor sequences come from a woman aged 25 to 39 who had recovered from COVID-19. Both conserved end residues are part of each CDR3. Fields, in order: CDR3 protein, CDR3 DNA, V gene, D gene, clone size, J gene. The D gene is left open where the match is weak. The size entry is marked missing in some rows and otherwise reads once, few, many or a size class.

cdr3_aa: CASSYKSSNYGYTF; cdr3_nt: TGTGCCAGCAGTTACAAATCGTCTAACTATGGCTACACCTTC; v_call: TRBV6-5; d_call: NA; clone_size: NA; j_call: TRBJ1-2
cdr3_aa: CASSQTAGGHEQYF; cdr3_nt: TGTGCCAGCAGCCAGACAGCGGGGGGCCACGAGCAGTACTTC; v_call: TRBV3-1/TRBV3-2; d_call: TRBD2; clone_size: NA; j_call: TRBJ2-7
cdr3_aa: CASSRAGGSYEQYF; cdr3_nt: TGCGCCAGCAGCCGAGCAGGGGGCTCCTACGAGCAGTACTTC; v_call: TRBV4-1; d_call: TRBD1; clone_size: NA; j_call: TRBJ2-7
cdr3_aa: CASSVMGGPWNEQFF; cdr3_nt: TGTGCCAGCAGCGTGATGGGGGGGCCCTGGAATGAGCAGTTCTTC; v_call: TRBV9; d_call: NA; clone_size: NA; j_call: TRBJ2-1
cdr3_aa: CASSLSGAKSYEQYF; cdr3_nt: TGTGCCAGCAGCCTTAGTGGGGCAAAGTCCTACGAGCAGTACTTC; v_call: TRBV7-9; d_call: NA; clone_size: NA; j_call: TRBJ2-7
cdr3_aa: CASSLLAGSYEQYF; cdr3_nt: TGTGCCAGCAGCTTACTAGCGGGGTCCTACGAGCAGTACTTC; v_call: TRBV7-2; d_call: TRBD2; clone_size: NA; j_call: TRBJ2-7
cdr3_aa: CASSLQGNYGYTF; cdr3_nt: TGTGCCAGCAGTCTGCAGGGTAACTATGGCTACACCTTC; v_call: TRBV27; d_call: NA; clone_size: few; j_call: TRBJ1-2
cdr3_aa: CASRRDTELFF; cdr3_nt: TGTGCCAGCAGGCGCGACACGGAGCTGTTTTTT; v_call: TRBV3-1/TRBV3-2; d_call: NA; clone_size: NA; j_call: TRBJ2-2
cdr3_aa: CASSLRTAQQGSNYGYTF; cdr3_nt: TGTGCCAGCAGCCTCCGTACGGCCCAACAGGGATCAAACTATGGCTACACCTTC; v_call: TRBV7-2; d_call: NA; clone_size: few; j_call: TRBJ1-2
cdr3_aa: CASSPQANTEAFF; cdr3_nt: TGCGCCAGCAGCCCGCAGGCCAACACTGAAGCTTTCTTT; v_call: TRBV4-1; d_call: NA; clone_size: NA; j_call: TRBJ1-1
cdr3_aa: CAISEPPGLAGSYEQYF; cdr3_nt: TGTGCCATCAGTGAACCCCCCGGACTAGCGGGGAGCTACGAGCAGTACTTC; v_call: TRBV10-3; d_call: TRBD2; clone_size: NA; j_call: TRBJ2-7
cdr3_aa: CASSIDPGGPGELFF; cdr3_nt: TGTGCCAGTAGTATAGATCCGGGGGGCCCCGGGGAGCTGTTTTTT; v_call: TRBV19; d_call: NA; clone_size: NA; j_call: TRBJ2-2
cdr3_aa: CASSVAGSRANVLTF; cdr3_nt: TGTGCCAGCAGCGTAGCGGGGTCTAGGGCCAACGTCCTGACTTTC; v_call: TRBV9; d_call: NA; clone_size: NA; j_call: TRBJ2-6
cdr3_aa: CASSVGTGGEKLFF; cdr3_nt: TGTGCCAGCAGTGTTGGGACAGGGGGTGAAAAACTGTTTTTT; v_call: TRBV28; d_call: TRBD1; clone_size: NA; j_call: TRBJ1-4
cdr3_aa: CATRTHAGGAFGGYTF; cdr3_nt: TGTGCCACCCGGACCCACGCAGGGGGCGCCTTTGGTGGCTACACCTTC; v_call: TRBV19; d_call: TRBD1; clone_size: NA; j_call: TRBJ1-2
cdr3_aa: CASSPYPTGTGEISGNTIYF; cdr3_nt: TGCGCCAGCAGCCCGTACCCAACCGGGACAGGGGAAATTTCTGGAAACACCATATATTTT; v_call: TRBV4-1; d_call: TRBD1; clone_size: NA; j_call: TRBJ1-3
cdr3_aa: CASNLKPGQGAHQPQHF; cdr3_nt: TGCGCCAGCAACCTTAAGCCGGGACAGGGGGCGCATCAGCCCCAGCATTTT; v_call: TRBV23-1; d_call: TRBD1; clone_size: NA; j_call: TRBJ1-5
cdr3_aa: CASSFGQGGGLSTDTQYF; cdr3_nt: TGTGCCAGCAGCTTTGGCCAGGGGGGCGGGTTAAGCACAGATACGCAGTATTTT; v_call: TRBV5-6; d_call: NA; clone_size: NA; j_call: TRBJ2-3
cdr3_aa: CASSILRGRRGYNEQFF; cdr3_nt: TGTGCCAGCAGCATTCTCAGAGGGAGGAGGGGATACAATGAGCAGTTCTTC; v_call: TRBV11-3; d_call: NA; clone_size: NA; j_call: TRBJ2-1
cdr3_aa: CASSDGAVRPYGYTF; cdr3_nt: TGTGCCAGCAGTGACGGAGCCGTTCGCCCCTATGGCTACACCTTC; v_call: TRBV2; d_call: NA; clone_size: once; j_call: TRBJ1-2
cdr3_aa: CAISGGLAGAYNEQFF; cdr3_nt: TGTGCCATCAGTGGGGGACTAGCGGGAGCATACAATGAGCAGTTCTTC; v_call: TRBV10-3; d_call: TRBD2; clone_size: NA; j_call: TRBJ2-1
cdr3_aa: CASSERTGGGYGYTF; cdr3_nt: TGTGCCAGCAGTGAACGGACAGGGGGTGGGTATGGCTACACCTTC; v_call: TRBV27; d_call: TRBD1; clone_size: NA; j_call: TRBJ1-2
cdr3_aa: CASSPGGRTRGFF; cdr3_nt: TGTGCCAGCAGTCCCGGGGGGAGAACGAGAGGGTTCTTC; v_call: TRBV6-5; d_call: TRBD2; clone_size: NA; j_call: TRBJ2-1
cdr3_aa: CASSFRQTQETQYF; cdr3_nt: TGTGCCAGCAGCTTTCGACAGACACAAGAGACCCAGTACTTC; v_call: TRBV7-2; d_call: NA; clone_size: NA; j_call: TRBJ2-5
cdr3_aa: CASSPGAQGDLWEQYF; cdr3_nt: TGCGCCAGCAGCCCCGGGGCCCAGGGGGATTTATGGGAGCAGTACTTC; v_call: TRBV5-1; d_call: TRBD1; clone_size: NA; j_call: TRBJ2-7
cdr3_aa: CASSLGTGRFGNTIYF; cdr3_nt: TGTGCCAGCAGCCTGGGGACAGGACGCTTTGGAAACACCATATATTTT; v_call: TRBV28; d_call: TRBD1; clone_size: NA; j_call: TRBJ1-3
cdr3_aa: CASSSPNTGGPQHF; cdr3_nt: TGTGCCAGCAGTTCTCCAAACACAGGGGGGCCCCAGCATTTT; v_call: TRBV28; d_call: TRBD1; clone_size: few; j_call: TRBJ1-5
cdr3_aa: CATSDFGLAGYNEQFF; cdr3_nt: TGTGCCACCAGTGATTTCGGACTAGCGGGTTACAATGAGCAGTTCTTC; v_call: TRBV24-1; d_call: TRBD2; clone_size: once; j_call: TRBJ2-1
cdr3_aa: CASRTVNTGELFF; cdr3_nt: TGTGCCAGCAGAACAGTGAACACCGGGGAGCTGTTTTTT; v_call: TRBV3-1/TRBV3-2; d_call: NA; clone_size: NA; j_call: TRBJ2-2
cdr3_aa: CASSTGGGTYNEQFF; cdr3_nt: TGTGCCAGCAGTACGGGCGGGGGGACCTACAATGAGCAGTTCTTC; v_call: TRBV2; d_call: TRBD2; clone_size: NA; j_call: TRBJ2-1
cdr3_aa: CASRPAGGHNEQFF; cdr3_nt: TGTGCCAGCAGACCAGCGGGGGGCCACAATGAGCAGTTCTTC; v_call: TRBV3-1/TRBV3-2; d_call: TRBD2; clone_size: NA; j_call: TRBJ2-1
cdr3_aa: CASSLDRNQPQHF; cdr3_nt: TGTGCCAGCAGCTTGGACAGAAATCAGCCCCAGCATTTT; v_call: TRBV5-8; d_call: NA; clone_size: once; j_call: TRBJ1-5
cdr3_aa: CASSVGNSGGNTGELFF; cdr3_nt: TGTGCCAGCAGCGTAGGGAATAGCGGGGGGAACACCGGGGAGCTGTTTTTT; v_call: TRBV9; d_call: TRBD2; clone_size: NA; j_call: TRBJ2-2
cdr3_aa: CASSQEPTGGVYGYTF; cdr3_nt: TGCGCCAGCAGCCAAGAACCGACAGGGGGCGTCTATGGCTACACCTTC; v_call: TRBV4-3; d_call: TRBD1; clone_size: NA; j_call: TRBJ1-2
cdr3_aa: CASSPGQHLSGNTIYF; cdr3_nt: TGTGCCAGCTCACCAGGACAGCACCTCTCTGGAAACACCATATATTTT; v_call: TRBV18; d_call: NA; clone_size: NA; j_call: TRBJ1-3
cdr3_aa: CASSQRGQALPNEQFF; cdr3_nt: TGTGCCAGCAGCCAACGGGGACAGGCATTGCCGAATGAGCAGTTCTTC; v_call: TRBV28; d_call: TRBD1; clone_size: NA; j_call: TRBJ2-1
cdr3_aa: CASSFGEGQGEQFF; cdr3_nt: TGTGCCAGCAGCTTCGGGGAGGGCCAGGGTGAGCAGTTCTTC; v_call: TRBV11-2; d_call: TRBD2; clone_size: NA; j_call: TRBJ2-1
cdr3_aa: CASSLIQGPGNTIYF; cdr3_nt: TGTGCCAGCAGCTTAATTCAGGGCCCAGGAAACACCATATATTTT; v_call: TRBV13; d_call: NA; clone_size: NA; j_call: TRBJ1-3
cdr3_aa: CASSPRTKETQYF; cdr3_nt: TGTGCCAGCAGCCCTAGAACTAAGGAGACCCAGTACTTC; v_call: TRBV14; d_call: NA; clone_size: NA; j_call: TRBJ2-5
cdr3_aa: CSPRPMEREGGGEQFF; cdr3_nt: TGCAGCCCACGACCGATGGAGCGGGAGGGGGGGGGAGAGCAGTTCTTC; v_call: TRBV29-1; d_call: TRBD2; clone_size: NA; j_call: TRBJ2-1
cdr3_aa: CASSFFQTSGSYEQYF; cdr3_nt: TGTGCCAGCAGCTTTTTTCAGACTAGCGGCTCCTACGAGCAGTACTTC; v_call: TRBV5-6; d_call: TRBD2; clone_size: NA; j_call: TRBJ2-7
cdr3_aa: CASSPYNHQGSGNTIYF; cdr3_nt: TGTGCCAGCAGCCCCTACAACCACCAGGGATCTGGAAACACCATATATTTT; v_call: TRBV11-3; d_call: NA; clone_size: NA; j_call: TRBJ1-3
cdr3_aa: CASSFSGLASSYNEQFF; cdr3_nt: TGTGCCAGCAGCTTCTCAGGACTAGCCAGCTCCTACAATGAGCAGTTCTTC; v_call: TRBV5-4; d_call: TRBD2; clone_size: NA; j_call: TRBJ2-1
cdr3_aa: CASSLSGNTEAFF; cdr3_nt: TGTGCCAGCAGCTTAAGCGGGAACACTGAAGCTTTCTTT; v_call: TRBV11-3; d_call: NA; clone_size: NA; j_call: TRBJ1-1
cdr3_aa: CASSPETGSYEQYF; cdr3_nt: TGTGCCAGCAGTCCGGAGACGGGTTCCTACGAGCAGTACTTC; v_call: TRBV25-1; d_call: NA; clone_size: few; j_call: TRBJ2-7